Presented here are 14 T cell receptor beta chains from one specimen sequenced in a study of blood T cell repertoires in COVID-19. The repertoire was sequenced with immunoSEQ multiplex PCR; TCRdb's copy has only in-frame clones and lacks some. The sample has about 74,000 clones; 90% are singletons. Sequenced input: peripheral blood. Receptors originate from a human donor in a cohort sampled during active COVID-19.

As DNA, the CDR3 is TGTGCCAGCAGCTTGAGTCAGGGTCGTTCACCCCTCCACTTT. It translates to CASSLSQGRSPLHF. This sequence joins TRBV5-6 and TRBJ1-6, with D tentatively TRBD1 (5 bases). The V and J ends lost 1 base and 9 bases respectively, with 11 bases between them. The CDR3 has 14 residues. Germline CDR1 SGHDT, CDR2 YYEEEE. Drawing the rest from reference TRBV5-6 and TRBJ1-6, the complete variable domain is DAGVTQSPTHLIKTRGQQVTLRCSPKSGHDTVSWYQQALGQGPQFIFQYYEEEERQRGNFPDRFSGHQFPNYSSELNVNALLLGDSALYLCASSLSQGRSPLHFGNGTRLTVT.

The rearrangement uses TRBV7-2 and TRBJ1-1; possibly TRBD1 for D (6 bases). The CDR3 totals 13 residues. Germline CDR1 is SGHTA and CDR2 is FQGNSA. V dropped 5 bases and J dropped 3 bases, with 10 bases sitting between them. In nucleotides, the CDR3 is TGTGCCAGCAGCGGCGGGGGCTACACTGAAGCTTTCTTT. Amino acids: CASSGGGYTEAFF.

J is TRBJ2-5 and V is TRBV2; 7 bases line up with TRBD2. Trimming took 6 bases from V and 1 from J; bases not matched to a gene: 5. Per the germline V gene, CDR1 is SNHLY and CDR2 is FYNNEI. This CDR3 spans 14 amino acids. In DNA, the CDR3 is TGTGCCAGCAGAGGAGGCGGGGGCCAAGAGACCCAGTACTTC. Residues: CASRGGGGQETQYF.

V gene TRBV7-3 combines with J gene TRBJ2-1; 11 positions agree with TRBD2. The CDR3 covers 14 residues. The V gene's germline CDR1 is SGHTA and CDR2 FQGTGA. V dropped 7 bases and J dropped 7; count of bases not matched to a gene: 6. The CDR3 DNA follows: TGTGCCAGCAAACTAGCGGGAGTGGGTAATGAGCAGTTCTTC. It specifies CASKLAGVGNEQFF.

This rearrangement joins TRBV5-4 to TRBJ2-7; 9 positions match TRBD1. Losses at the gene ends were 5 bases for V and 3 bases for J; bases not matched to a gene: 3. This CDR3 has 13 residues. Germline loops: CDR1 SGHNT, CDR2 YYREEE (reference sequence). Written as DNA, the CDR3 is TGTGCCAGCAGGCCGGACAGGGGCTACGAGCAGTACTTC. The encoded protein is CASRPDRGYEQYF.

The chain recombines TRBV11-2 with TRBJ2-5; 7 bases agree with TRBD1. V shed 5 bases and J 0 bases; nucleotides not matched to a gene: 3. This CDR3 has 14 residues. The germline gives CDR1 SGHAT, CDR2 FQNNGV. This CDR3 reads CASSPGTDQETQYF. CDR3 coding DNA: TGTGCCAGCAGCCCCGGGACAGACCAAGAGACCCAGTACTTC.

The J gene is TRBJ2-7, the V gene TRBV5-1; D remains unclear. Deletions cut 0 bases from V and 2 bases from J, with 9 bases between. Germline lookup yields CDR1 SGHRS and CDR2 YFSETQ. This CDR3 is built from 14 residues. CDR3 sequence: CASSLEADTYEQYF. The DNA of the CDR3 is TGCGCCAGCAGCTTGGAGGCGGATACCTACGAGCAGTACTTC.

The chain joins TRBV3-1 (or the pseudogene TRBV3-2) to TRBJ2-3; 7 nucleotides align to TRBD2. Germline CDR1 LGHDT, CDR2 YNNKEL (reference sequence). The ends lost 0 bases at V and 5 bases at J; junction bases unmatched: 8. The CDR3 sequence is 16 residues long. CDR3 amino acids: CASSQDRASGGDTQYF. The CDR3 coding sequence is TGTGCCAGCAGCCAAGATAGGGCTAGCGGCGGAGATACGCAGTATTTT.

The V and J genes are TRBV29-1 and TRBJ2-7, with 10 bases matching TRBD1. CDR1 is SQVTM, CDR2 ANQGSEA, per germline. V shed 4 bases, J shed 2 bases, and the junction held 5 bases outside the gene matches. The CDR3 contains 14 residues. The CDR3 DNA reads as TGCAGCGTTGTAGCCGGGACAGGGGCCTACGAGCAGTACTTC. It translates to CSVVAGTGAYEQYF.

This clone was counted only a few times. The V call is TRBV27, the J call TRBJ1-5; D unresolved. The CDR3 is made up of 15 amino acids. Trimming removed 2 bases from V and 1 base from J, with 9 bases in between. Germline-derived CDR1 and CDR2 are MNHEY and SMNVEV (reference sequence). CDR3 nucleotide sequence: TGTGCCAGCAGTTTAGCGGGAACGAGCAATCAGCCCCAGCATTTT. It translates to CASSLAGTSNQPQHF.

In this sample, this clone turned up a few times. The V and J genes are TRBV2 and TRBJ1-5; TRBD1 is a possible D gene (6 bases). Trimming took 7 bases from V and 6 from J, leaving 16 bases between them. The germline CDR1 and CDR2 sequences are SNHLY and FYNNEI. The CDR3 length is 14 residues. The CDR3 reads CASNDRGIGQPQHF. CDR3 DNA sequence: TGTGCCAGCAACGATAGGGGGATCGGTCAGCCCCAGCATTTT.

The chain couples TRBV5-1 to TRBJ2-1; D gene uncertain. The CDR3 sequence is 13 residues long. The V end was cut by 3 bases, the J end by 3 bases, with 7 bases between. Germline values: CDR1 SGHRS, CDR2 YFSETQ. In nucleotides, the CDR3 is TGCGCCAGCAGCTGGGCAGACTACAATGAGCAGTTCTTC. As protein: CASSWADYNEQFF.

The chain employs TRBV28 and TRBJ1-2; 7 bases fit TRBD1. The CDR3 has 14 residues. The V and J ends lost 6 bases and 4 bases, in that order; junction bases with no gene match: 8. CDR1 and CDR2 from the germline V gene are MDHEN and SYDVKM. CDR3 nucleotide sequence: TGTGCCAGCAGCCGTACACAGGGGCCCTATGGCTACACCTTC. As protein: CASSRTQGPYGYTF.

This clone has only a few counts. The chain combines TRBV7-3 with TRBJ1-1; 7 nucleotides match TRBD1. The V segment lost 3 bases and the J segment 8 bases; nucleotides outside the gene matches: 3. The germline V gene encodes CDR1 SGHTA and CDR2 FQGTGA. This CDR3 has 12 residues. Here the CDR3 reads CASSLTGLEAFF. CDR3 bases: TGTGCCAGCAGCTTGACAGGGCTGGAAGCTTTCTTT.